Shown below are 8 T cell receptor beta chains from a single sample sequenced in a study of T cell responses to AZD1222 COVID-19 vaccine. The repertoire was sequenced with immunoSEQ multiplex PCR; TCRdb's copy has only in-frame clones and lacks some. Seen here are 150,000 to 200,000 clones, about 87% observed once, and the top ten hold 6.1%. The input for sequencing was peripheral blood, taken on day 0 of AZD1222 vaccination. All receptors derive from an adult in good health.

V and J are TRBV9 and TRBJ2-1; 7 positions match TRBD1. Germline values: CDR1 SGDLS, CDR2 YYNGEE. V shed 4 bases and J 8 bases; nucleotides not matched to a gene: 15. The CDR3 is 16 amino acids. This CDR3 reads CASSPSSGQLGDEQFF. The CDR3 DNA reads as TGTGCCAGCAGCCCATCGTCGGGACAGCTGGGGGATGAGCAGTTCTTC.

This clone was seen only a few times. The chain employs TRBV7-3 and TRBJ2-2, with TRBD1 identical over 8 bases. Germline V CDR1 and CDR2: SGHTA, FQGTGA. This CDR3 spans 14 amino acids. The J segment lost 5 bases and the V segment lost 5 bases, leaving 4 bases of the junction unmatched. The DNA for the CDR3 is TGTGCCAGCAGCACGGGACAGGCTACCGGGGAGCTGTTTTTT. Translated: CASSTGQATGELFF.

CDR3 sequence reads: CASSPGTGGISYTGELFF. The CDR3, as DNA: TGTGCCAGTAGTCCTGGGACAGGGGGCATCTCCTACACCGGGGAGCTGTTTTTT. This chain links TRBV19 with TRBJ2-2; 12 nucleotides agree with TRBD1. Germline CDR1 reads LNHDA; CDR2 reads SQIVND (reference sequence). Trimming took 5 bases from V and 3 from J; bases not matched to a gene: 10. This CDR3 region has 18 residues.

This chain uses TRBV19 with TRBJ1-5, with 12 nucleotides matching TRBD1. The V gene's germline CDR1 is LNHDA and CDR2 SQIVND (reference sequence). The V and J ends lost 2 bases and 2 bases, in that order; junction bases with no gene match: 10. This CDR3 region has 19 residues. CDR3 sequence reads: CASSIYLGQGAMGNQPQHF. The CDR3 coding sequence is TGTGCCAGTAGTATATATCTGGGACAGGGGGCGATGGGCAATCAGCCCCAGCATTTT.

This chain uses TRBV5-1 with TRBJ2-5; D possibly corresponds to TRBD1 (5 bases). The better agreement between TRBJ2-7 and the DNA end casts doubt on the J call. Per the germline V gene, CDR1 is SGHRS and CDR2 is YFSETQ. This CDR3 contains 16 residues. CDR3 sequence (DNA): TGCGCCAGCAGCTTGGGGACGGACCTTAGGGGCCACGAGCAGTACTTC. Protein product: CASSLGTDLRGHEQYF.

The rearrangement uses TRBV7-2 and TRBJ2-2, with 7 positions matching TRBD2. Germline values: CDR1 SGHTA, CDR2 FQGNSA. V shed 4 bases, J shed 0 bases, and the junction held 8 bases outside the gene matches. The CDR3 has 17 amino acids. CDR3 loop: CASSYNTGGSNTGELFF. As DNA, the CDR3 is TGTGCCAGCAGCTATAATACGGGAGGATCGAACACCGGGGAGCTGTTTTTT.

The chain carries TRBV14 and TRBJ1-2; the match to TRBD1 covers 8 bases. Germline V gene data show CDR1 as SGHDN and CDR2 as FVKESK. The junction had 5 bases not matched to a gene; V was cut back by 1 base and J by 1 base. The CDR3 loop spans 16 amino acids. CDR3 loop: CASSQVGQGVNYGYTF. For the CDR3, the DNA is TGTGCCAGCAGCCAAGTAGGACAGGGAGTTAACTATGGCTACACCTTC. The variable domain in full, with the rest retrieved from reference TRBV14 and TRBJ1-2, is EAGVTQFPSHSVIEKGQTVTLRCDPISGHDNLYWYRRVMGKEIKFLLHFVKESKQDESGMPNNRFLAERTGGTYSTLKVQPAELEDSGVYFCASSQVGQGVNYGYTFGSGTRLTVV.

This clone was detected once. The chain is built from TRBV12-2 and TRBJ1-2. TRBV12-2 is a pseudogene. This CDR3 spans 15 amino acids. The CDR3 bases are TGTGCAAGTCGCTTAGGGCTCCCGCCATCCGGTGGCTACACCTTC. As protein: CASRLGLPPSGGYTF.